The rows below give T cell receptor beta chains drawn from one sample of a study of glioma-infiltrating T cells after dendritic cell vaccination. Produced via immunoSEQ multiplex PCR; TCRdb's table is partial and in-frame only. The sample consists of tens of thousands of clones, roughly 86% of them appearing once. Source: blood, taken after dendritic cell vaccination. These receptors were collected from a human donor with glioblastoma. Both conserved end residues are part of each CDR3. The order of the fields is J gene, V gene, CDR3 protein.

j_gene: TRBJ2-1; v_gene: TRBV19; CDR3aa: CASSIRLAGGRNEQFF
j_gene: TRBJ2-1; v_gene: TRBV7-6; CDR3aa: CASSWGTSGSHEQFF
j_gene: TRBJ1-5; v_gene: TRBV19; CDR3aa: CASSIGGQTGPPQHF
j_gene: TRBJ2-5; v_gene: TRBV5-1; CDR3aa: CASRVGGAETQYF
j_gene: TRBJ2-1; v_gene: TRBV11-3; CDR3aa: CASATSGNEQFF
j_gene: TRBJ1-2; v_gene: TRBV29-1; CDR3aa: CSVGPGIDYGYTF
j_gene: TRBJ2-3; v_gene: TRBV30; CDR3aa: CAWTLGASGITDTQYF
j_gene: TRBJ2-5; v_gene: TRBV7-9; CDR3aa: CASSYGTGTRMETQYF
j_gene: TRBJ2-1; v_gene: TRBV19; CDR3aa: CASSLEGLGNEQFF
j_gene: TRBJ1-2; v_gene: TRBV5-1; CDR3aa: CASAGTSYGYTF
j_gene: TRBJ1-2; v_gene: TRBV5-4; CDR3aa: CASSELDRNYGYTF
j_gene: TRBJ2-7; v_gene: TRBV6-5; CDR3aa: CASSRWDLREQYF
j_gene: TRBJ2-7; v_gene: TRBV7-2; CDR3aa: CASSFSRVDEQYF
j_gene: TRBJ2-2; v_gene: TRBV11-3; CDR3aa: CASSPIAGTNTGELFF
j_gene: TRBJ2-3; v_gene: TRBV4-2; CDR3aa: CASSQEARAADTQYF
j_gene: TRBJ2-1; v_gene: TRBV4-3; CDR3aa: CASSSPEGLAGGPSYNEQFF
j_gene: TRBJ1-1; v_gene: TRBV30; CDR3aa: CAWNGRGGANTEAFF
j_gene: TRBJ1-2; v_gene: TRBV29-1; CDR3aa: CSVPGGENGYTF
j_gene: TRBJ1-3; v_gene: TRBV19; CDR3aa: CASSTRPSGSGNTIYF
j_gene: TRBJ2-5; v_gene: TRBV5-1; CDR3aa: CASSPGTDQETQYF
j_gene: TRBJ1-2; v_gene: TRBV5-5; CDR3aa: CASSRVSSFGYTF
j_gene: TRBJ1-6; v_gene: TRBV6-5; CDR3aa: CASSYSIQGGGSPLHF
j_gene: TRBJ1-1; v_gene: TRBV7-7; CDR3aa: CASSLGGWGAFF
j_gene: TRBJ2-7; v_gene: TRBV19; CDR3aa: CASSINSYGGEQYF
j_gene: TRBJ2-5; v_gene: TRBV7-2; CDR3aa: CASSLAARGGSETQYF
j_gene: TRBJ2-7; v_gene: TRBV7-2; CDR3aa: CASSGWTGGGQYF
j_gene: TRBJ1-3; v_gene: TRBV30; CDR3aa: CALQGRIAGNTIYF
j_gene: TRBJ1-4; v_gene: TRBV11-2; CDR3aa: CASSWSDRANEKLFF
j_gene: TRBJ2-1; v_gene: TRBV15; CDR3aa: CATSRDQAGLGYEQFF
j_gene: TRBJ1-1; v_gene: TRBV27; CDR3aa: CASSFGGGNTEAFF
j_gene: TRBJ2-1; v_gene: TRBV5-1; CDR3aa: CASSLDTGLAGDEQFF
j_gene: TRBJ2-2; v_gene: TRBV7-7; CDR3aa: CASRTGTGLTGELFF
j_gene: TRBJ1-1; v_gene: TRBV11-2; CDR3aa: CASSARSEAFF